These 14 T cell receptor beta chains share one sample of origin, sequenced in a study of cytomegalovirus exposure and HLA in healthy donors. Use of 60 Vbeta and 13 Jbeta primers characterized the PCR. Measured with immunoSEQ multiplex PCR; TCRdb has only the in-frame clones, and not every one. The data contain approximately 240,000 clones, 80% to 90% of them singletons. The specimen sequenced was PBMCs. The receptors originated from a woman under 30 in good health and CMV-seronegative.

The CDR3 region has the DNA TGTGCCAGCAGCCACACAGGGTTAATTTACGAGCAGTACTTC. It specifies CASSHTGLIYEQYF. The chain carries TRBV5-5 and TRBJ2-7; weak D call: TRBD1 (6 bases). Per the germline V gene, CDR1 is SGHKS and CDR2 is YYEKEE (reference sequence). This CDR3 contains 14 residues. V dropped 4 bases and J dropped 4 bases, with 15 bases sitting between them.

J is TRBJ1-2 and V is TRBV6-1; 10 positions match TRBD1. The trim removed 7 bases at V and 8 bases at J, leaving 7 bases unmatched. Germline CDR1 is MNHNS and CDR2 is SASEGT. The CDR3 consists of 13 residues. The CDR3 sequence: CASIDRGLGGYTF. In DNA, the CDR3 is TGTGCCAGCATTGACAGGGGGCTAGGGGGCTACACCTTC.

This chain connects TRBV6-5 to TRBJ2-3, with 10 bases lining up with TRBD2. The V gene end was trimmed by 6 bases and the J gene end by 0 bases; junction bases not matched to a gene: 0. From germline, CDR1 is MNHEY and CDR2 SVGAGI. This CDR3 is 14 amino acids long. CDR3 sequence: CASRGLASTDTQYF. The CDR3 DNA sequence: TGTGCCAGCAGGGGACTAGCGAGCACAGATACGCAGTATTTT.

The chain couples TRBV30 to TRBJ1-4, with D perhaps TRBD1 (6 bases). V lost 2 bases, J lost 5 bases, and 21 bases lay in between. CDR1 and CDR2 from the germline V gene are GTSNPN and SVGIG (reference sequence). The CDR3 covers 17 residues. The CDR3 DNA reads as TGTGCCTGGAGTTTTCCACCATTACAGGGTTACAATGAAAAACTGTTTTTT. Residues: CAWSFPPLQGYNEKLFF.

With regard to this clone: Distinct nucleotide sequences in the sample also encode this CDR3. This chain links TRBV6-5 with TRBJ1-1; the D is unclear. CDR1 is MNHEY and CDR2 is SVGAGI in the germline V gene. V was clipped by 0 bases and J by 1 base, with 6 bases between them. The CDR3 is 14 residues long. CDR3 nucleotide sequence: TGTGCCAGCAGTTACTCTGAGGGGAACACTGAAGCTTTCTTT. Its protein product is CASSYSEGNTEAFF.

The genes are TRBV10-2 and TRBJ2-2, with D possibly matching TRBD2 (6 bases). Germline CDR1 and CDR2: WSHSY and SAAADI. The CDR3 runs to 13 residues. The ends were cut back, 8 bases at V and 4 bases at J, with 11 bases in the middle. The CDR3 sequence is CASGTGVTGELFF. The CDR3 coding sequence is TGCGCCAGCGGAACGGGAGTCACCGGGGAGCTGTTTTTT.

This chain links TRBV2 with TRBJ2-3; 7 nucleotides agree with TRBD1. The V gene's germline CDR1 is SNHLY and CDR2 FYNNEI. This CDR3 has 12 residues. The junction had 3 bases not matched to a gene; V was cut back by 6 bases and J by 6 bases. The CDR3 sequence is CASSVDRDTQYF. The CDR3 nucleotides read TGTGCCAGCAGCGTGGACAGGGATACGCAGTATTTT.

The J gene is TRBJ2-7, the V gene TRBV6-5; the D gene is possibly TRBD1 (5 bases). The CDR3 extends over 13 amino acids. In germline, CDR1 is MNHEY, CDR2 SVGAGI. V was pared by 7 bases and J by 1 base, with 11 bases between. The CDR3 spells CASTIKGSYEQYF. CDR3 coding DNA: TGTGCCAGCACGATCAAGGGGTCCTACGAGCAGTACTTC.

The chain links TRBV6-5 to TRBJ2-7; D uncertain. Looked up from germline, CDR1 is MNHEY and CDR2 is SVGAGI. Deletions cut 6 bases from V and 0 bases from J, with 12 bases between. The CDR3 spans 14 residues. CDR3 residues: CASSQDINSYEQYF. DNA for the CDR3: TGTGCCAGCAGCCAAGACATAAACTCCTACGAGCAGTACTTC.

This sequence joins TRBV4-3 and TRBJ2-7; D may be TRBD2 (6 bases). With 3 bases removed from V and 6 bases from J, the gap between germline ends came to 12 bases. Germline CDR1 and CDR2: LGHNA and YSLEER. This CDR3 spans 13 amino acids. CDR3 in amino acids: CASSQGYGGEQYF. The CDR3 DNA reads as TGCGCCAGCAGCCAGGGCTACGGGGGCGAGCAGTACTTC.

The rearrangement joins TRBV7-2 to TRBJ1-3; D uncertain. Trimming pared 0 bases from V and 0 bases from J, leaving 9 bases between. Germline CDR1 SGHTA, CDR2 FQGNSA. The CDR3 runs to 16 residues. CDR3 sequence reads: CASSLANSGSGNTIYF. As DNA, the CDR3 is TGTGCCAGCAGCTTAGCGAACAGTGGCTCTGGAAACACCATATATTTT. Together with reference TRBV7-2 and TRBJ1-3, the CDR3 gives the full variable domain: GAGVSQSPSNKVTEKGKDVELRCDPISGHTALYWYRQSLGQGLEFLIYFQGNSAPDKSGLPSDRFSAERTGGSVSTLTIQRTQQEDSAVYLCASSLANSGSGNTIYFGEGSWLTVV.

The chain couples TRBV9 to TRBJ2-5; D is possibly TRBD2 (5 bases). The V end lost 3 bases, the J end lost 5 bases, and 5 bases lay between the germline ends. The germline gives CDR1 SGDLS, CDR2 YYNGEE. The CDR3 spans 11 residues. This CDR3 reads CASSGRETQYF. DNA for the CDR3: TGTGCCAGCAGCGGGAGGGAGACCCAGTACTTC.

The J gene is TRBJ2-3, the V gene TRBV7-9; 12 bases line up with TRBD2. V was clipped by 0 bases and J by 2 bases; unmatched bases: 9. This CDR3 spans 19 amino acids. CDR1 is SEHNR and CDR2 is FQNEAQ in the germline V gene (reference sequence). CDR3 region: CASSLARLAGGKDTDTQYF. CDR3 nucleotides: TGTGCCAGCAGCTTAGCGCGTCTAGCGGGAGGGAAGGACACAGATACGCAGTATTTT.

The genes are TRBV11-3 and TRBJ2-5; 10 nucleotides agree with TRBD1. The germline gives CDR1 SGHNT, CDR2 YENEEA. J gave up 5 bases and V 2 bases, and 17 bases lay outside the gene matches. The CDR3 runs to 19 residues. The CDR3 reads CASSLKGIGTGEEWETQYF. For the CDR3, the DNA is TGTGCCAGCAGCTTAAAGGGTATTGGGACAGGGGAGGAGTGGGAGACCCAGTACTTC.